This entry describes one T cell receptor beta chain. Antigen unknown. The data stem from a study of cytomegalovirus exposure and HLA in healthy donors. Study-wide background: A later analysis reported the 120 or so validation repertoires used the same platform as the roughly 670 first-cohort repertoires.

Study outcomes and limitations: Researchers reported that a few CMV-associated chains were confirmed in vitro as CMV antigen-specific.

Germline CDR1 reads SGHNT; CDR2 reads YYREEE (reference sequence). The CDR3 has 15 residues. Trimming removed 0 bases from V and 1 base from J; junction bases left unmatched: 3. Assay: immunoSEQ multiplex PCR; the TCRdb copy retains only in-frame clones and omits some. The profile shows around 100,000 clones, 85% of them singletons. The sequencing sample was made of PBMCs. This receptor was identified in a man younger than 30 in good health and CMV-seropositive. The J gene is TRBJ2-5, the V gene TRBV5-4, with TRBD1 identical over 7 bases. The CDR3 DNA is TGTGCCAGCAGCTTGGTGGACAGGCCCCAAGAGACCCAGTACTTC. Translation: CASSLVDRPQETQYF.